One TCR beta chain is described in this entry. The junction had 8 bases not matched to a gene; V was cut back by 0 bases and J by 12 bases. The CDR3 totals 15 residues. Germline CDR1 is MNHNS and CDR2 is SASEGT. This entry is derived from a study of control samples from healthy donors and cancer patients. Some clones are missing from TCRdb's copy, which holds only in-frame ones; the method was immunoSEQ multiplex PCR. The sample records 130,000 or so clones, approximately 90% being singletons. Sequencing input: blood. The rearrangement links TRBV6-1 to TRBJ1-6, with 7 bases lining up with TRBD1. The clonotype was recovered from a man younger than 45 in good health. CDR3 residues: CASSEAGGGRGPLHF. CDR3 DNA sequence: TGTGCCAGCAGTGAAGCAGGAGGGGGCCGGGGACCCCTCCACTTT.